This T cell receptor (beta chain) was identified during a study of T cells in Graves' hyperthyroidism and ophthalmopathy. Across the whole study: Once the initial diagnosis was made, peripheral blood was obtained before any treatment.

Diagnosis rested on symptoms, serum thyroxine and TRAb, thyroid ultrasound, and orbital computed tomography. Using RNA transcripts as the source, TCR beta CDR3 regions were amplified. A first-round RT-PCR of the TCR CDR3 used the HTBI primer set. Each CDR3 protein is one row after TCRdb ran MiXCR on the multiplex PCR reads. Among 300,000 to 400,000 distinct CDR3 sequences listed, roughly 14% were seen once. Regarding the study as a whole: Most clonotypes expanded in the thyroid (above 0.001) were also present in blood.

Comments on this clonotype: The antigen is not known.

The trim removed 3 bases at V and 0 bases at J, leaving 9 bases unmatched. Germline values: CDR1 DFQATT, CDR2 SNEGSKA (reference sequence). This CDR3 is 16 amino acids long. This rearrangement joins TRBV20-1 to TRBJ2-7; TRBD1 aligns across 9 bases. The specimen sequenced was blood. The source is a woman in her 30s with Graves' hyperthyroidism. Here the CDR3 reads CSASALDRGSSYEQYF. The CDR3 DNA reads as TGCAGTGCTAGTGCCCTGGACAGGGGTAGCTCCTACGAGCAGTACTTC.